This TCR beta chain was recorded in a study of T cell repertoires in cytomegalovirus infection. The wider study: Matching HLA type and CMV infection were both indicated by public TCR beta signatures.

This CDR3 comprises 16 residues. CDR1 and CDR2 from the germline V gene are MNHNY and SVGAGI (reference sequence). The V end lost 7 bases, the J end lost 6 bases, and 19 bases lay between the germline ends. This clonotype was recorded many times. TCRdb processed the reads anew with MiXCR; each CDR3 protein has one entry. The sample holds some 240,000 distinct CDR3 sequences, 15% to 20% seen once. The specimen was CD8+ T cells from PBMCs. The receptor was derived from a human donor in good health (CMV status not recorded). Some clones in this sample may be carry-over from other donors' samples. This rearrangement joins TRBV6-6 to TRBJ1-6; D is unresolved. The CDR3 region is CASTPIGPGSNSPLHF. As DNA, the CDR3 is TGTGCCAGCACCCCAATTGGACCTGGAAGTAATTCACCCCTCCACTTT.